One T cell receptor beta chain is described in this entry. Its antigen remains unknown. TCRs were sequenced from a few patients responding to pembrolizumab. This sample is drawn from a study of PD-1 blockade in mismatch repair-deficient tumors. In the study overall: Enrolled about 2013-2017, patients had progressing, pretreated mismatch repair-deficient cancers of 12 to 13 types.

Sequencing was performed with immunoSEQ multiplex PCR; in TCRdb, only in-frame clones are kept and a portion is missing. This repertoire shows some 84,000 clones, over 75% found once; its top ten account for 2.6%. Study-level results: Tumor-resident clones, often absent from pretreatment blood, expanded after pembrolizumab and then contracted.

Trimming left V 1 base short and J 6 bases short, with 9 bases between. Germline V lookup: CDR1 SGHTA, CDR2 FQGNSA. CDR3 length: 13 residues. This material consisted of peripheral blood, taken 12 weeks after starting pembrolizumab. This chain links TRBV7-2 with TRBJ1-2; no firm D call. The TCR was taken from an adult with mismatch repair-deficient cancer. The CDR3 sequence: CASSLDRGDGYTF. CDR3 sequence (DNA): TGTGCCAGCAGCTTAGATCGTGGGGATGGCTACACCTTC.